A selection of T cell receptor beta chains follows, all from one sample in a study of CD8 T cells in Susac syndrome. TCRdb ran MiXCR on the immunoSEQ multiplex PCR reads and lists one entry per CDR3 protein. The sample lists 140,000 to 150,000 distinct CDR3 sequences, about 94% occurring once. Sequenced: CD4+ T cells from PBMCs. Every receptor here comes from a human donor with Susac syndrome. The CDR3 runs from the conserved cysteine through the conserved F or W. The order of the fields is clone size, V gene, J gene, D gene, CDR3 protein, CDR3 DNA. The D gene is left open where the match is weak. Part of the rows lack a size; the others show once, few, many or a class for expanded clones.

once,TRBV5-1,TRBJ2-7,TRBD1,CASSSGQIHEQYF,TGCGCCAGCAGCTCGGGACAGATCCACGAGCAGTACTTC
NA,TRBV20-1,TRBJ2-7,NA,CSANSLQAYEQYF,TGCAGTGCCAACTCCTTACAGGCCTACGAGCAGTACTTC
NA,TRBV12-3/TRBV12-4,TRBJ2-7,NA,CASSLAPYGEQYF,TGTGCCAGCAGTTTAGCTCCGTACGGCGAGCAGTACTTC
NA,TRBV12-3/TRBV12-4,TRBJ1-6,NA,CASKNGQIPNSPLHF,TGTGCCAGCAAAAACGGACAGATTCCCAATTCACCCCTCCACTTT
NA,TRBV9,TRBJ1-1,NA,CASSSPPVDEAFF,TGTGCCAGCAGCTCCCCGCCGGTCGACGAAGCTTTCTTT
NA,TRBV4-2,TRBJ2-2,NA,CASSPKGSGRAGELFF,TGTGCCAGCAGCCCCAAGGGCTCAGGTCGGGCCGGGGAGCTGTTTTTT
NA,TRBV29-1,TRBJ2-1,NA,CSVPTLTGGNEQFF,TGCAGCGTCCCTACCCTAACGGGCGGCAATGAGCAGTTCTTC
NA,TRBV18,TRBJ1-1,NA,CASSLGQPNTEAFF,TGTGCCAGCTCCCTCGGACAGCCGAACACTGAAGCTTTCTTT
NA,TRBV5-1,TRBJ2-1,NA,CASKAGNSYNEQFF,TGCGCCAGCAAGGCGGGCAACTCCTACAATGAGCAGTTCTTC
once,TRBV12-3/TRBV12-4,TRBJ1-3,NA,CASSYRTASGNTIYF,TGTGCCAGCAGTTATCGGACGGCCTCTGGAAACACCATATATTTT
NA,TRBV2,TRBJ1-5,TRBD1,CASSPQGRGQPQHF,TGTGCCAGCAGTCCACAGGGGAGGGGACAGCCCCAGCATTTT
once,TRBV19,TRBJ1-1,TRBD1,CASITGGRTEAFF,TGTGCCAGCATAACAGGGGGGAGGACTGAAGCTTTCTTT
NA,TRBV4-2,TRBJ2-7,NA,CASSQDTGDYEQYF,TGTGCCAGCAGCCAAGATACGGGGGACTACGAGCAGTACTTC
NA,TRBV7-6,TRBJ2-5,TRBD2,CASSYGGVGETQYF,TGTGCCAGCAGCTACGGGGGGGTTGGAGAGACCCAGTACTTC
NA,TRBV23-1,TRBJ1-3,TRBD1,CASSRYRLTGGGNTIYF,TGCGCCAGCAGTCGATACCGATTGACAGGGGGCGGAAACACCATATATTTT
NA,TRBV27,TRBJ2-7,NA,CASRERTPSAEQYF,TGTGCCAGCAGAGAAAGGACTCCCTCCGCCGAGCAGTACTTC
NA,TRBV12-3/TRBV12-4,TRBJ1-2,NA,CASSLAFSPGTF,TGTGCCAGCAGTTTGGCTTTCTCTCCGGGCACCTTC
NA,TRBV20-1,TRBJ2-7,TRBD2,CSAMGLANSYEQYF,TGCAGTGCAATGGGACTAGCGAACTCCTACGAGCAGTACTTC
NA,TRBV6-2/TRBV6-3,TRBJ2-1,NA,CASTSYNEQFF,TGTGCCAGCACCTCCTACAATGAGCAGTTCTTC
NA,TRBV7-9,TRBJ2-1,TRBD2,CASSLERGLAGDEQFF,TGTGCCAGCAGCTTAGAGAGGGGACTAGCGGGAGATGAGCAGTTCTTC
NA,TRBV20-1,TRBJ2-4,TRBD1,CSGLDRDGKNIQYF,TGCAGTGGATTAGACAGGGACGGGAAAAACATTCAGTACTTC
NA,TRBV4-1,TRBJ1-2,NA,CASSPLGQRIYGYTF,TGCGCCAGCAGCCCCCTCGGACAGCGTATCTATGGCTACACCTTC
NA,TRBV20-1,TRBJ2-1,TRBD2,CSARGFGGGAYNEQFF,TGCAGTGCTAGAGGGTTTGGCGGGGGGGCCTACAATGAGCAGTTCTTC
NA,TRBV19,TRBJ2-5,NA,CASSTGAKETQYF,TGTGCCAGTAGTACGGGGGCGAAGGAGACCCAGTACTTC
NA,TRBV3-1,TRBJ1-6,NA,CASRRQVYNSPLHF,TGTGCCAGCAGACGACAAGTATATAATTCACCCCTCCACTTT
NA,TRBV7-3,TRBJ2-3,NA,CASSPTVIDTQYF,TGTGCCAGCAGCCCGACAGTGATAGATACGCAGTATTTT
NA,TRBV20-1,TRBJ1-2,NA,CSALSVQGTGYTF,TGCAGTGCTCTCTCCGTACAGGGAACTGGCTACACCTTC
NA,TRBV29-1,TRBJ2-4,NA,CSVEDLPQGQYF,TGCAGCGTTGAAGATCTCCCCCAGGGTCAGTACTTC
NA,TRBV12-5,TRBJ2-1,NA,CASGPMLLGNEQFF,TGTGCTAGTGGACCAATGCTTCTAGGCAATGAGCAGTTCTTC
NA,TRBV20-1,TRBJ2-2,TRBD2,CSATLAGGPFTGELFF,TGCAGTGCTACCTTAGCGGGAGGGCCGTTTACCGGGGAGCTGTTTTTT
NA,TRBV2,TRBJ1-2,TRBD1,CASYSGTGGAGAYYGYTF,TGTGCCAGTTACTCTGGGACAGGGGGCGCGGGGGCGTACTATGGCTACACCTTC
NA,TRBV3-1,TRBJ1-5,TRBD1,CASSQGRTGGQPQHF,TGTGCCAGCAGCCAAGGCCGGACAGGGGGTCAGCCCCAGCATTTT
NA,TRBV4-1,TRBJ2-5,NA,CASSPDSGVTQYF,TGCGCCAGCAGTCCCGATTCCGGGGTGACCCAGTACTTC
NA,TRBV11-2,TRBJ2-1,NA,CASRTTGEYYNEQFF,TGTGCCAGCAGAACGACGGGAGAGTACTACAATGAGCAGTTCTTC
NA,TRBV29-1,TRBJ2-5,TRBD2,CSVEGRLAVQETQYF,TGCAGCGTTGAAGGTCGACTAGCGGTCCAAGAGACCCAGTACTTC
NA,TRBV24-1,TRBJ2-6,TRBD1,CATSGQGAFGSGANVLTF,TGTGCCACCAGCGGACAGGGGGCGTTTGGCTCTGGGGCCAACGTCCTGACTTTC
NA,TRBV20-1,TRBJ1-1,NA,CSAGSDRKAFF,TGCAGTGCCGGATCGGACAGAAAAGCTTTCTTT
once,TRBV28,TRBJ2-3,TRBD1,CASSLSPTGGRADTQYF,TGTGCCAGCAGTTTGTCCCCTACAGGGGGGCGAGCAGATACGCAGTATTTT
NA,TRBV5-1,TRBJ2-7,NA,CASSLSGGVSYEQYF,TGCGCCAGCAGCTTGTCGGGGGGCGTCTCCTACGAGCAGTACTTC
few,TRBV18,TRBJ2-5,NA,CASSGGAQETQYF,TGTGCCAGCTCGGGAGGAGCACAAGAGACCCAGTACTTC
NA,TRBV11-2,TRBJ2-1,NA,CASSLDPPPPGLPFF,TGTGCCAGCAGCTTAGACCCCCCACCCCCGGGACTCCCGTTCTTC
once,TRBV15,TRBJ1-5,NA,CATSRVSNQPQHF,TGTGCCACCAGCAGAGTTAGCAATCAGCCCCAGCATTTT
NA,TRBV7-9,TRBJ2-7,TRBD1,CASRRQGPTEQYF,TGTGCCAGCAGAAGACAGGGACCCACCGAGCAGTACTTC
NA,TRBV5-1,TRBJ1-3,NA,CASKGGGNTIYF,TGCGCCAGCAAAGGAGGTGGAAACACCATATATTTT
NA,TRBV12-5,TRBJ2-3,TRBD1,CASGLVQGQADTQYF,TGTGCTAGTGGTTTGGTACAGGGACAGGCAGATACGCAGTATTTT
NA,TRBV7-3,TRBJ2-1,TRBD2,CASSLGASGGSRPNEQFF,TGTGCCAGCAGCTTAGGGGCTAGCGGGGGGTCCCGCCCCAATGAGCAGTTCTTC
NA,TRBV27,TRBJ1-6,NA,CASREGNSYNSPLHF,TGTGCCAGCAGAGAGGGAAACTCCTATAATTCACCCCTCCACTTT
NA,TRBV5-1,TRBJ2-1,NA,CASSLATAATYNEQFF,TGCGCCAGCAGCTTGGCGACTGCGGCTACCTACAATGAGCAGTTCTTC
NA,TRBV7-8,TRBJ1-6,NA,CASTPQRDSPLHF,TGTGCCAGCACCCCGCAAAGGGATTCACCCCTCCACTTT
NA,TRBV6-5,TRBJ2-3,TRBD2,CASSSPGLAGVVNTQYF,TGTGCCAGCAGTTCCCCCGGGCTAGCGGGGGTGGTAAATACGCAGTATTTT
NA,TRBV12-3/TRBV12-4,TRBJ2-1,TRBD2,CANRLAGGNEQFF,TGTGCCAACCGACTAGCGGGAGGCAATGAGCAGTTCTTC
NA,TRBV25-1,TRBJ2-3,NA,CASSVSRTDTQYF,TGTGCCAGCAGTGTTAGCAGGACAGATACGCAGTATTTT
once,TRBV7-9,TRBJ1-2,NA,CASSSLGLRGYTF,TGTGCCAGCAGTAGCCTCGGCCTCCGGGGCTACACCTTC
NA,TRBV12-3/TRBV12-4,TRBJ1-1,TRBD1,CASSHGTANTEAFF,TGTGCCAGCAGTCACGGGACAGCCAACACTGAAGCTTTCTTT
NA,TRBV4-1,TRBJ1-5,NA,CASSQQGFSNQPQHF,TGCGCCAGCAGCCAACAGGGTTTTAGCAATCAGCCCCAGCATTTT
NA,TRBV2,TRBJ1-2,TRBD1,CASSLDRAYGYTF,TGTGCCAGCAGTCTGGACAGGGCCTATGGCTACACCTTC
NA,TRBV20-1,TRBJ1-1,NA,CSALVGQRVAFF,TGCAGTGCTTTGGTGGGACAAAGGGTTGCTTTCTTT
NA,TRBV2,TRBJ2-3,TRBD2,CASSDQREWSDTQYF,TGTGCCAGCAGTGACCAGCGGGAGTGGTCAGATACGCAGTATTTT
NA,TRBV3-1,TRBJ2-6,TRBD1,CASSLGDSLVSGANVLTF,TGTGCCAGCAGCCTCGGGGACAGCTTAGTCTCTGGGGCCAACGTCCTGACTTTC
NA,TRBV29-1,TRBJ1-1,NA,CSSSGVTQVAFF,TGCAGCTCCTCTGGCGTCACCCAAGTGGCTTTCTTT